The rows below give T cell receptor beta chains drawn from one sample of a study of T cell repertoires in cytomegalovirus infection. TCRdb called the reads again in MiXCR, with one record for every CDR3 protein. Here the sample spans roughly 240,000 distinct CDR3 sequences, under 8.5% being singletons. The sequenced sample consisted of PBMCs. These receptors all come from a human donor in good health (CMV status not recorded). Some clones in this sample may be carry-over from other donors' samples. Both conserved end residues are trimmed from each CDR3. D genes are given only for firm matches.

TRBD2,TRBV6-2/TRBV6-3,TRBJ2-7,ASSLAGLSYEQY
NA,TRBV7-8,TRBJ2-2,ASSPPRLVAGELF
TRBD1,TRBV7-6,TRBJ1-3,ASSFGTGSGNTIY
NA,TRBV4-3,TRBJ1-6,ASSQTSGDSPLH
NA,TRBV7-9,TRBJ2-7,ASSTPDTLDPYEQY
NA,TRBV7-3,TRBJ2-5,ASSLIVRETQY
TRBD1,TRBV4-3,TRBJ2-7,ASSQVGQGERNEQY
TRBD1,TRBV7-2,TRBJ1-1,ASSPGQGRFTEAF
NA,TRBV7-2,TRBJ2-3,ASSTHATGRRADTQY
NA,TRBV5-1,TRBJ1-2,ASSLGGGGDGYT
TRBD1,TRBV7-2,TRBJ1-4,ASSIGSGTGEEKLF
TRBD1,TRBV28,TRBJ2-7,ASSLPGQGHHEQY
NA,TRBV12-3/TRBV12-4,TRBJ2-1,ASSFGSPYNEQF
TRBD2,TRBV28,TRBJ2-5,ASNGGAPVQETQY
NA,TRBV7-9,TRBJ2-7,ASSPLQEQY
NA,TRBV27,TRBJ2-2,ASSLVQAGELF
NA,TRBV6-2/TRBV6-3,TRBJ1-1,ASSYPIPNEAF
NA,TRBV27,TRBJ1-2,ASSGYRTRNYGYT
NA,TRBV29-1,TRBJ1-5,SVESRQFFINQPQH
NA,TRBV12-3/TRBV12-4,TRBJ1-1,ASSPMGVGGTEAF
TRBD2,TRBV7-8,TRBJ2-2,ASSLVGGGEFGGELF
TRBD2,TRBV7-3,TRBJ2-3,ASSLGPSGAAQDTQY
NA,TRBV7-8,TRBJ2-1,ASSFDSDNEQF
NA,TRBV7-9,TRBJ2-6,ASSPPRVTPGANVLT
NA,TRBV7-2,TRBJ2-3,ASSSARTDTQY
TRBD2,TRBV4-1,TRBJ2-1,ASSPRLAGSYNEQF